These T cell receptor beta chains were read from a single sample in a study of blood T cell repertoires in COVID-19. The repertoire was sequenced with immunoSEQ multiplex PCR; TCRdb's copy has only in-frame clones and lacks some. This table has over 95,000 clones, around 84% appearing once. The specimen was peripheral blood. The receptors here all came from a woman between 40 and 50 years old with acute or convalescent COVID-19. Both conserved end residues are part of each CDR3. D genes are given only for firm matches.

>NA|TRBV5-1
CASSLGVQGQETQYF
>NA|TRBV9
CASSVDRWNTEAFF
>TRBD1|TRBV7-2
CASSARQGRTDTQYF
>NA|TRBV7-2
CASSSTWTENYGYTF
>TRBD1|TRBV24-1
CATSDDTGTGGIDTQYF
>NA|TRBV4-2
CASSPLPNYGYTF
>NA|TRBV5-1
CASSFRQGYSPLHF
>NA|TRBV30
CAWSGRGEAFF
>TRBD1|TRBV6-5
CASSYGTGSYNEQFF
>TRBD1|TRBV30
CAWSGTGTGAGVKLFF
>TRBD1|TRBV2
CASRGQAGRVGGYTF
>NA|TRBV5-1
CASSTPDSLQYF
>NA|TRBV25-1
CASSEASRRDTQYF
>TRBD1|TRBV5-5
CASSSGQGASNQPQHF
>NA|TRBV5-4
CASSLDSTSYNEQFF
>TRBD2|TRBV7-9
CASSLMASGGAETQYF
>NA|TRBV12-3/TRBV12-4
CATRRTEAFF
>TRBD1|TRBV5-1
CASSLDRGGNEQFF
>NA|TRBV7-6
CASSSQPQGSYEQYF
>TRBD2|TRBV19
CASSGLDRLTDTQYF
>TRBD1|TRBV30
CAWSDRGPQYYGYTF
>NA|TRBV14
CASSRGGWISGNTIYF
>NA|TRBV20-1
CSAKTGAQYF